These 22 T cell receptor beta chains originate from one sample sequenced in a study of T cell repertoires in cytomegalovirus infection. MiXCR, run by TCRdb on the reads, gives a single entry per CDR3 protein. The sample contains 150,000 or so distinct CDR3 sequences, 5.5% to 7% of which appear only once. Sequenced input: PBMCs. The receptors shown here come from a human donor in good health (CMV status not recorded). Some clones in this sample may be carry-over from other donors' samples.

J is TRBJ1-1 and V is TRBV7-9, with D uncertain. Trimming stripped 1 base from V and 5 bases from J, with 14 bases between. The germline V gene encodes CDR1 SEHNR and CDR2 FQNEAQ (reference sequence). The CDR3 spans 15 residues. In DNA, the CDR3 is TGTGCCAGCAGCTTAGGAGGTAGAGGGAGGACTGAAGCTTTCTTT. Its translation is CASSLGGRGRTEAFF.

The V and J genes are TRBV19 and TRBJ1-1; D unclear. Germline lookup yields CDR1 LNHDA and CDR2 SQIVND (reference sequence). The CDR3 covers 12 residues. V was shortened by 9 bases and J by 1 base, with 9 bases between the two germline ends. The CDR3 DNA reads TGTGCCAGCCACCTCCGGAACACTGAAGCTTTCTTT. Amino acid sequence: CASHLRNTEAFF.

This clonotype was seen repeatedly, ten times or more. CDR3: CASSLTPRAYSGNTIYF. The CDR3 nucleotides are TGTGCCAGCAGTTTAACTCCCCGGGCTTACTCTGGAAACACCATATATTTT. The V and J genes are TRBV28 and TRBJ1-3, with D unresolved. The CDR3 is 17 residues long. CDR1 and CDR2 (germline): MDHEN, SYDVKM. Trimming removed 2 bases from V and 0 bases from J, with 14 bases in between.

This clonotype was seen at least ten times. V usage is TRBV7-2 and J usage is TRBJ1-4; 9 positions match TRBD1. Trimming at V came to 0 bases and at J to 7 bases, leaving 6 bases not matched to a gene. Germline V lookup: CDR1 SGHTA, CDR2 FQGNSA. The CDR3 consists of 16 residues. CDR3 in amino acids: CASSLAWGQGGEKLFF. The CDR3 coding sequence is TGTGCCAGCAGCTTAGCTTGGGGACAGGGAGGTGAAAAACTGTTTTTT.

This clonotype occurred many times. V and J are TRBV7-8 and TRBJ2-5; possible D gene TRBD2, 5 bases. The CDR3 contains 14 residues. V shed 4 bases and J shed 5 bases, with 14 bases lying between them. Germline V lookup: CDR1 SGHVS, CDR2 FQNEAQ. CDR3 bases: TGTGCCAGCAGCTACGCGGCGGGCCGGGAGACCCAGTACTTC. Protein sequence: CASSYAAGRETQYF.

Many counts were recorded for this clonotype. CDR3 DNA: TGCAGCGGGTCTCAGGGAAACACCATATATTTT. The encoded protein is CSGSQGNTIYF. This chain uses TRBV29-1 with TRBJ1-3, with D unresolved. This CDR3 is built from 11 residues. Between the trimmed V and J ends, which lost 7 bases and 4 bases, there was a span of 8 bases. CDR1 and CDR2 (germline): SQVTM, ANQGSEA.

This clonotype was seen at least ten times. The chain carries TRBV7-2 and TRBJ1-1; 9 nucleotides line up with TRBD1. J was trimmed by 6 bases and V by 4 bases; bases with no gene match: 3. The CDR3 runs 13 residues. CDR1 and CDR2 (germline): SGHTA, FQGNSA. The CDR3 sequence: CASSSRQGAEAFF. Here the CDR3 DNA reads TGTGCCAGCAGCTCCCGACAGGGGGCTGAAGCTTTCTTT. Filled out from reference TRBV7-2 and TRBJ1-1, the complete variable domain reads GAGVSQSPSNKVTEKGKDVELRCDPISGHTALYWYRQSLGQGLEFLIYFQGNSAPDKSGLPSDRFSAERTGGSVSTLTIQRTQQEDSAVYLCASSSRQGAEAFFGQGTRLTVV.

This clonotype was counted at least ten times. The chain is built from TRBV7-2 and TRBJ2-7; unclear D gene. The CDR3 sequence is 16 residues long. Trimming stripped 2 bases from V and 3 bases from J, with 17 bases between. CDR1 and CDR2 (germline): SGHTA, FQGNSA. In DNA form, the CDR3 reads TGTGCCAGCAGCTTACTCACGCCCCGGGCTGGCTACGAGCAGTACTTC. The encoded protein is CASSLLTPRAGYEQYF.

This clonotype was recorded at least ten times. This chain connects TRBV29-1 to TRBJ1-1, with D possibly being TRBD1 (6 bases). Trimming removed 7 bases from V and 2 bases from J, with 17 bases in between. The CDR3 sequence is 14 residues long. Germline V gives CDR1 SQVTM, CDR2 ANQGSEA. The CDR3: CSGAGRGANTEAFF. The CDR3 bases are TGCAGCGGTGCCGGCAGGGGAGCAAACACTGAAGCTTTCTTT.

This clonotype was picked up many times. The CDR3 region is CASSLVGTGLEKLFF. Here the CDR3 DNA reads TGTGCCAGCAGCTTAGTCGGGACAGGGCTAGAAAAACTGTTTTTT. The chain combines TRBV7-2 with TRBJ1-4; 9 nucleotides match TRBD1. Germline lookup yields CDR1 SGHTA and CDR2 FQGNSA. The ends lost 1 base at V and 8 bases at J; junction bases unmatched: 5. This CDR3 has 15 amino acids.

This clonotype was detected many times. The chain carries TRBV7-2 and TRBJ2-7; 8 bases match TRBD1. CDR3 length: 16 residues. CDR1 and CDR2 from the germline V gene are SGHTA and FQGNSA. The J segment lost 3 bases and the V segment lost 4 bases, leaving 11 bases of the junction unmatched. The CDR3 loop reads CASSSEPADRGYEQYF. Written as DNA, the CDR3 is TGTGCCAGCAGCTCAGAACCTGCCGACAGGGGCTACGAGCAGTACTTC.

There are many counts of this clonotype. The rearrangement links TRBV28 to TRBJ2-5, with D possibly being TRBD1 (6 bases). V was shortened by 7 bases and J by 3 bases, with 12 bases between the two germline ends. The V gene's germline CDR1 is MDHEN and CDR2 SYDVKM. CDR3 length equals 13 residues. CDR3 coding DNA: TGTGCCAGCAAGGGGGACGGGAAAGAGACCCAGTACTTC. Translated: CASKGDGKETQYF.

This clonotype was picked up a small number of times. This chain joins TRBV2 and TRBJ1-2; 7 bases map to TRBD1. Trimming took 3 bases from V and 6 from J; bases not matched to a gene: 7. This CDR3 contains 14 residues. In germline, CDR1 is SNHLY, CDR2 FYNNEI. DNA for the CDR3: TGTGCCAGCAGTGATCGGACAGGCCTGAATGGCTACACCTTC. This sequence encodes CASSDRTGLNGYTF.

This clonotype was recorded at least ten times. J is TRBJ1-2 and V is TRBV29-1; 8 nucleotides agree with TRBD1. CDR1 is SQVTM, CDR2 ANQGSEA, per germline. V shed 4 bases, J shed 6 bases, and the junction held 13 bases outside the gene matches. The CDR3 has 15 amino acids. As DNA, the CDR3 is TGCAGCGTTGCGTATCAGGGACAGGAAAGGAATGGCTACACCTTC. It is translated as CSVAYQGQERNGYTF.

The V call is TRBV4-2, the J call TRBJ1-1, with D uncertain. Germline V gives CDR1 LGHNA, CDR2 YNFKEQ. The CDR3 loop spans 18 amino acids. Trimming took 0 bases from V and 5 from J, leaving 22 bases between them. CDR3 nucleotide sequence: TGTGCCAGCAGCCAAGATCCGGGAAGTTGGCTAAGGGAAACTGAAGCTTTCTTT. Its translation: CASSQDPGSWLRETEAFF.

This clonotype was detected only a few times. The chain uses TRBV2 and TRBJ1-5; tentatively, D is TRBD1 (5 bases). Deletions cut 2 bases from V and 3 bases from J, with 11 bases between. Germline CDR1 is SNHLY and CDR2 is FYNNEI. This CDR3 has 15 residues. CDR3 residues: CASSEFRQNNQPQHF. CDR3 in DNA: TGTGCCAGCAGTGAATTCCGACAGAACAATCAGCCCCAGCATTTT.

This clonotype was found many times. The chain combines TRBV5-6 with TRBJ2-6; D uncertain. The germline V gene has CDR1 SGHDT and CDR2 YYEEEE. CDR3 size: 13 residues. Trimming cost V 8 bases and J 3 bases, with 9 bases left between them. The CDR3 reads CASDNFGANVLTF. In DNA, the CDR3 is TGTGCCAGTGACAACTTTGGGGCCAACGTCCTGACTTTC.

This clonotype appeared many times. V and J are TRBV7-2 and TRBJ1-5; D is unresolved. This CDR3 contains 13 residues. Per germline, CDR1 SGHTA and CDR2 FQGNSA. V lost 0 bases and J lost 9, with 9 bases in between. The chain's CDR3 is CASSLASPLPQHF. CDR3 DNA sequence: TGTGCCAGCAGCTTAGCCTCCCCACTGCCCCAGCATTTT.

V and J are TRBV18 and TRBJ1-1, with D hard to call. CDR1 and CDR2 (germline): KGHSH, LQKENI. The germline V and J ends were trimmed by 3 bases and 2 bases, with 13 bases remaining between them. The CDR3 contains 15 residues. CDR3: CASSPRAEFNTEAFF. CDR3 in DNA: TGTGCCAGCTCACCCCGCGCTGAATTTAACACTGAAGCTTTCTTT. The variable domain in full, completed from reference TRBV18 and TRBJ1-1, reads NAGVMQNPRHLVRRRGQEARLRCSPMKGHSHVYWYRQLPEEGLKFMVYLQKENIIDESGMPKERFSAEFPKEGPSILRIQQVVRGDSAAYFCASSPRAEFNTEAFFGQGTRLTVV.

This clonotype showed up many times. J is TRBJ1-1 and V is TRBV9, with D perhaps TRBD1 (6 bases). V was shortened by 4 bases and J by 4 bases, with 17 bases between the two germline ends. Germline V gives CDR1 SGDLS, CDR2 YYNGEE. The CDR3 sequence is 15 residues long. The CDR3 region has the DNA TGTGCCAGCAGCCCCCCAGACAGGCCGGGCACTGAAGCTTTCTTT. Protein product: CASSPPDRPGTEAFF.

At least ten counts were recorded for this clonotype. The genes are TRBV2 and TRBJ1-6, with unresolved D. V was pared by 8 bases and J by 5 bases, with 19 bases between. From germline, CDR1 is SNHLY and CDR2 FYNNEI. There are 16 residues in the CDR3. As DNA, the CDR3 is TGTGCCAGCGTTGCCACAGATCAAGTCCATAATTCACCCCTCCACTTT. As protein: CASVATDQVHNSPLHF.

Of note for this clonotype: This may stem from a read error, because a much larger clone lies one nucleotide away. The rearrangement joins TRBV11-2 to TRBJ2-2, with D perhaps matching TRBD2 (5 bases). Germline values: CDR1 SGHAT, CDR2 FQNNGV. This CDR3 region has 16 residues. This chain's CDR3 is CASSFRGRTNNGELFF. In DNA, the CDR3 is TGTGCCAGCAGCTTTCGTGGGAGAACGAACAACGGGGAGCTGTTTTTT.